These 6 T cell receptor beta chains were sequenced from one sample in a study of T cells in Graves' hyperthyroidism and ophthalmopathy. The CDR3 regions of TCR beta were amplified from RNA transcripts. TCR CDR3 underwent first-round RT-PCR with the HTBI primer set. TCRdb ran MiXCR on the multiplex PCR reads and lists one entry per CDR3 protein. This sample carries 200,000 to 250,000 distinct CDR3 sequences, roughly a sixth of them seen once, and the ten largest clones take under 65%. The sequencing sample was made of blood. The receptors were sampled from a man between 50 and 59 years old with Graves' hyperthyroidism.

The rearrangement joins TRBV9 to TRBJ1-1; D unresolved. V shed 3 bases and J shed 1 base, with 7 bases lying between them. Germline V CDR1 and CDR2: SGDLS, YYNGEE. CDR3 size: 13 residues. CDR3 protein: CASSAATNTEAFF. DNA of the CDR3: TGTGCCAGCAGCGCGGCCACGAACACTGAAGCTTTCTTT.

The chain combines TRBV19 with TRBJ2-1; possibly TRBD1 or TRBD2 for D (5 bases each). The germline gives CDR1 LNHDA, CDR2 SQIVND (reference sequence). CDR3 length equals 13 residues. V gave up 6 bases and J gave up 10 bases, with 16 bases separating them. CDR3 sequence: CASSGTSSGEQFF. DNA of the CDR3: TGTGCCAGTAGCGGGACCTCCTCTGGCGAGCAGTTCTTC.

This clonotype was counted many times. CDR3 sequence reads: CASSLWTGNSPLHF. CDR3 DNA sequence: TGTGCCAGCAGCCTCTGGACAGGCAATTCACCCCTCCACTTT. V and J are TRBV16 and TRBJ1-6, with 7 bases matching TRBD1. The germline V gene has CDR1 KGHSY and CDR2 FQNENV. This CDR3 contains 14 residues. The trim removed 4 bases at V and 7 bases at J, leaving 4 bases unmatched. The full variable domain, rest sourced from reference TRBV16 and TRBJ1-6, is GEEVAQTPKHLVRGEGQKAKLYCAPIKGHSYVFWYQQVLKNEFKFLISFQNENVFDETGMPKERFSAKCLPNSPCSLEIQATKLEDSAVYFCASSLWTGNSPLHFGNGTRLTVT.

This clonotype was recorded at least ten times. Here the CDR3 reads CACQTGYEQYF. DNA of the CDR3: TGTGCCTGTCAGACAGGGTACGAGCAGTACTTC. The J gene is TRBJ2-7, the V gene TRBV30; 7 nucleotides line up with TRBD1. Per the germline V gene, CDR1 is GTSNPN and CDR2 is SVGIG (reference sequence). This CDR3 region has 11 residues. J lost 4 bases, V lost 6 bases, and 3 bases had no gene match.

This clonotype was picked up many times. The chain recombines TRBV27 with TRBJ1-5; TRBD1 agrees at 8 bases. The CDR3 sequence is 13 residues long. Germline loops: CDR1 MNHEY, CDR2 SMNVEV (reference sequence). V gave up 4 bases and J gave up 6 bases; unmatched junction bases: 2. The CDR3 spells CASSSTGAQPQHF. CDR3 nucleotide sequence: TGTGCCAGCAGTTCGACAGGGGCTCAGCCCCAGCATTTT.

CDR3 protein: CASSLADRAREQYF. In nucleotides, the CDR3 is TGCGCCAGCAGCTTGGCGGACAGGGCTCGTGAGCAGTACTTC. The rearrangement uses TRBV5-1 and TRBJ2-7; 8 nucleotides match TRBD1. Germline CDR1 reads SGHRS; CDR2 reads YFSETQ. The CDR3 extends over 14 amino acids. V lost 0 bases, J lost 7 bases, and 6 bases stayed unmatched.